This T cell receptor (beta chain) was identified in a study of blood T cell repertoires in COVID-19. V was shortened by 2 bases and J by 6 bases, with 11 bases between the two germline ends. CDR3 length: 14 residues. Looked up from germline, CDR1 is MDHEN and CDR2 is SYDVKM. Profiling relied on immunoSEQ multiplex PCR, and the TCRdb table lists in-frame clones only, not all of them. Of 100,000 or so clones listed, roughly 85% are singletons. Sequenced: PBMCs or T cells enriched from blood (not recorded which). The chain couples TRBV28 to TRBJ1-5, with TRBD1 as a possible D gene (5 bases). This sequence was found in a woman between 45 and 65 years old who had recovered from COVID-19. CDR3 DNA sequence: TGTGCCAGCAGTTTAAGGGAGGGGCTTCAGCCCCAGCATTTT. Protein: CASSLREGLQPQHF.